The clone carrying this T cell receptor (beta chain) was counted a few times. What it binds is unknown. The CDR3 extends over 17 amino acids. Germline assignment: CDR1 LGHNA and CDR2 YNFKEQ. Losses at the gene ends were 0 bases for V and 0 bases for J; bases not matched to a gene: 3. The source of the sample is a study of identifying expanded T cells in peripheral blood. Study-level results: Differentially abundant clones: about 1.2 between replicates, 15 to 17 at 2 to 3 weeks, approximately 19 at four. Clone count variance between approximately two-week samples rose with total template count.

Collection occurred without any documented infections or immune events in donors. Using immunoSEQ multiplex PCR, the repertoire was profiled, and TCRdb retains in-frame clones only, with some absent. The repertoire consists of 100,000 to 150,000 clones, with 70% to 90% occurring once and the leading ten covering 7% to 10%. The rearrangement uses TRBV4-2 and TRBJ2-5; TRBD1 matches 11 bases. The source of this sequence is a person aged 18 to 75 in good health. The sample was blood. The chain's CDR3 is CASSQEGTGGYQETQYF. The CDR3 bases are TGTGCCAGCAGCCAAGAGGGGACAGGGGGGTACCAAGAGACCCAGTACTTC.